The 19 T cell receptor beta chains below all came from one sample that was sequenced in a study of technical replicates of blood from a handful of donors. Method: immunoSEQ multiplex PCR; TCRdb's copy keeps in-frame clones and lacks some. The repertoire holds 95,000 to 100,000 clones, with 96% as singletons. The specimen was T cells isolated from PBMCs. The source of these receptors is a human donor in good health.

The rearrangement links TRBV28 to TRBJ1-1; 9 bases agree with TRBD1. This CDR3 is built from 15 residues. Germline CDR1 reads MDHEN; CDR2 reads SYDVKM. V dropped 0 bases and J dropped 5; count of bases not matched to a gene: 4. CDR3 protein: CASSLWGQGSTEAFF. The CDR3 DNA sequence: TGTGCCAGCAGTTTATGGGGACAGGGTAGTACTGAAGCTTTCTTT.

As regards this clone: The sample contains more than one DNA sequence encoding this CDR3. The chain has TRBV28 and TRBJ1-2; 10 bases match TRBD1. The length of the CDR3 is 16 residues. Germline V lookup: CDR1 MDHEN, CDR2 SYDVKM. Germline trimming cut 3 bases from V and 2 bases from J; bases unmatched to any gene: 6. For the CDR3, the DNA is TGTGCCAGCAGTTTGCCCTCGGACAGGGGGAACTATGGCTACACCTTC. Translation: CASSLPSDRGNYGYTF.

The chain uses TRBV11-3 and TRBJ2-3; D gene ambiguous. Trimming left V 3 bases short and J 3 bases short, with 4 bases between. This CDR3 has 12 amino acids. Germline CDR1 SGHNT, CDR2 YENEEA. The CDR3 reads CASSFRTDTQYF. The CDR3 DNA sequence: TGTGCCAGCAGCTTCAGGACAGATACGCAGTATTTT.

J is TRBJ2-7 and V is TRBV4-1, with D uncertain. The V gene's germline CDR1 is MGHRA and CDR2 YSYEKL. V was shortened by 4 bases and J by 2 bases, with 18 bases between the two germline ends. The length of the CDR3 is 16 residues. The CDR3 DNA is TGCGCCAGCAGCCGCGCCACCCTCTCCCCGGCCTACGAGCAGTACTTC. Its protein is CASSRATLSPAYEQYF.

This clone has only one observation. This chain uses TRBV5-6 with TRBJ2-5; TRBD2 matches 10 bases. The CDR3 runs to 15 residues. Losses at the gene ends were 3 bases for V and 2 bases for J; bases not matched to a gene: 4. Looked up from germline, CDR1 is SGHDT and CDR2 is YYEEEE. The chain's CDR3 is CASSWGLASQETQYF. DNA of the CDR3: TGTGCCAGCAGCTGGGGACTAGCGAGTCAAGAGACCCAGTACTTC. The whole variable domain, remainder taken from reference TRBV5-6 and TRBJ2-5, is DAGVTQSPTHLIKTRGQQVTLRCSPKSGHDTVSWYQQALGQGPQFIFQYYEEEERQRGNFPDRFSGHQFPNYSSELNVNALLLGDSALYLCASSWGLASQETQYFGPGTRLLVL.

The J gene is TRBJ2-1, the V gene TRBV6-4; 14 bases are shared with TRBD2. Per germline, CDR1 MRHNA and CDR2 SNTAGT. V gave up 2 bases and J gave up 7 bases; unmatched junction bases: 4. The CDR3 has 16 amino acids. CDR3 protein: CASSDGGTSGSNEQFF. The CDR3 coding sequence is TGTGCCAGCAGTGACGGGGGGACTAGCGGGAGTAATGAGCAGTTCTTC.

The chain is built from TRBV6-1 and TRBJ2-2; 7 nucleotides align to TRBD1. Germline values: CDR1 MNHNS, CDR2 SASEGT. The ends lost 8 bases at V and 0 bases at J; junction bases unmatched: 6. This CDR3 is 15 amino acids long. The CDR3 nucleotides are TGTGCCAGCCGCACCGGGACAGCGAACACCGGGGAGCTGTTTTTT. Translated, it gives CASRTGTANTGELFF.

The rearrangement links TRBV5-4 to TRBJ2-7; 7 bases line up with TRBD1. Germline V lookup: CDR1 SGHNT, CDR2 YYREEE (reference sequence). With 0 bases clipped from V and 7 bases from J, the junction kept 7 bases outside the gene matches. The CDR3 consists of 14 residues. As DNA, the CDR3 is TGTGCCAGCAGCTTGGAGACAGGGCTGGAAGAGCAGTACTTC. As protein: CASSLETGLEEQYF.

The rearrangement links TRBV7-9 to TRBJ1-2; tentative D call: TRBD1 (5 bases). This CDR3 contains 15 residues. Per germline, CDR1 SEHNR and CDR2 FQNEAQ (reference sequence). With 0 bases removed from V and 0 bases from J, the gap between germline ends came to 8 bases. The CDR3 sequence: CASSLASGTNYGYTF. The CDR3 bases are TGTGCCAGCAGCTTAGCCTCAGGGACTAACTATGGCTACACCTTC.

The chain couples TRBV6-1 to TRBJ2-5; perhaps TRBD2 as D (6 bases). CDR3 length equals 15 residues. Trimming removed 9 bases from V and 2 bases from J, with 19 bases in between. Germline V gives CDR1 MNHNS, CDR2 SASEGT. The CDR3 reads CASNIWGLTQETQYF. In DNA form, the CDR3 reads TGTGCCAGTAATATATGGGGACTGACGCAAGAGACCCAGTACTTC.

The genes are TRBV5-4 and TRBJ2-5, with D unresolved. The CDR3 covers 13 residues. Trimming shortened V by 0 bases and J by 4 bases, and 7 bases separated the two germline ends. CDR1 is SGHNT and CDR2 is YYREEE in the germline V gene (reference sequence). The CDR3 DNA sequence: TGTGCCAGCAGCTTGGCTCCCCCAGAGACCCAGTACTTC. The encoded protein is CASSLAPPETQYF.

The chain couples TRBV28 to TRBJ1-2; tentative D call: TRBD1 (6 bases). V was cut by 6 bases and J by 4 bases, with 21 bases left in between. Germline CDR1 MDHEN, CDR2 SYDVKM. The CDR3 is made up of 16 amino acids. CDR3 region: CASSLNAGESTYGYTF. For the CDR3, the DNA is TGTGCCAGCAGCCTAAATGCAGGGGAAAGTACCTATGGCTACACCTTC.

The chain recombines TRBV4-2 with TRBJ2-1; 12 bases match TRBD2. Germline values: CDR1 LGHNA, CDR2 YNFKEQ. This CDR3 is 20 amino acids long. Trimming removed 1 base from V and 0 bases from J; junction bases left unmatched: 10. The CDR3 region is CASSQGGLAGRRGSYNEQFF. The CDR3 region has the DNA TGTGCCAGCAGCCAAGGAGGACTAGCGGGGCGCCGGGGCTCCTACAATGAGCAGTTCTTC.

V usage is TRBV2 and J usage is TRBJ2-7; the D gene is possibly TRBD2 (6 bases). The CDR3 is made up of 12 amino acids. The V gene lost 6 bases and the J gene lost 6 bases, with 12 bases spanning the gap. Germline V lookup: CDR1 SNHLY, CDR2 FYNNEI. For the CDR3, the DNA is TGTGCCAGCAGGGGGGACTTAGGCGAGCAGTACTTC. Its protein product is CASRGDLGEQYF.

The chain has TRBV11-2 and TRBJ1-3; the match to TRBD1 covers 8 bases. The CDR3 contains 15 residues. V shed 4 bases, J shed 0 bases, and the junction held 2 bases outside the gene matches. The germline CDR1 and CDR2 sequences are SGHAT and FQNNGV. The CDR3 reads CASSSDRGSGNTIYF. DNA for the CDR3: TGTGCCAGCAGCTCTGACAGGGGCTCTGGAAACACCATATATTTT. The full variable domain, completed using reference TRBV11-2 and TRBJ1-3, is EAGVAQSPRYKIIEKRQSVAFWCNPISGHATLYWYQQILGQGPKLLIQFQNNGVVDDSQLPKDRFSAERLKGVDSTLKIQPAKLEDSAVYLCASSSDRGSGNTIYFGEGSWLTVV.

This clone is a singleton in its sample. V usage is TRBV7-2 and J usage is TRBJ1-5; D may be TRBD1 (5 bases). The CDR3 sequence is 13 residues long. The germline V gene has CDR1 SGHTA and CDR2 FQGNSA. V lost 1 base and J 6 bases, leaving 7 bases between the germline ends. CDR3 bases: TGTGCCAGCAGCTTAGTAACAGGTCAGCCCCAGCATTTT. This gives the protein CASSLVTGQPQHF.

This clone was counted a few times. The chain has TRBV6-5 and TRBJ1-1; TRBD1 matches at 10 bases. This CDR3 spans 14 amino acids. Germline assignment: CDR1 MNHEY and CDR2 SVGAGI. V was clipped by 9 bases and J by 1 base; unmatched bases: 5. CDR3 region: CASETGGWNTEAFF. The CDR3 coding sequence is TGTGCCAGTGAGACAGGGGGCTGGAACACTGAAGCTTTCTTT.

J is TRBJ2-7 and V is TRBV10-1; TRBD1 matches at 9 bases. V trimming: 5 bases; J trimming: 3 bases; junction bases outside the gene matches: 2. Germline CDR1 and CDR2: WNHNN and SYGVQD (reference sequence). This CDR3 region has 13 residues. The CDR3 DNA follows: TGCGCCAGCAGTTCGGACAGGGGCTACGAGCAGTACTTC. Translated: CASSSDRGYEQYF.

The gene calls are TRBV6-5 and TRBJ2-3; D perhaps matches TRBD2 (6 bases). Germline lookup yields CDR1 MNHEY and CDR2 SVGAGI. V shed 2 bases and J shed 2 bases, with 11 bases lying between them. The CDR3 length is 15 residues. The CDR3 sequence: CASSYGGTFTDTQYF. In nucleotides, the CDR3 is TGTGCCAGCAGTTACGGCGGGACTTTCACAGATACGCAGTATTTT.